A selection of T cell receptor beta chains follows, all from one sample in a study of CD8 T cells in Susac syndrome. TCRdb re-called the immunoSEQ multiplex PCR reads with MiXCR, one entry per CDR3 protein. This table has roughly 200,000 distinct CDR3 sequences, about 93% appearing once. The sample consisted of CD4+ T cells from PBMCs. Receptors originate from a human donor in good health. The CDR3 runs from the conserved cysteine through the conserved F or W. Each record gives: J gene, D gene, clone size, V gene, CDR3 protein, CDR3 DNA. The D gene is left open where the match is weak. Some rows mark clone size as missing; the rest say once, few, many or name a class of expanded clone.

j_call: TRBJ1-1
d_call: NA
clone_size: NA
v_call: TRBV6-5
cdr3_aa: CASSYSAPGEAFF
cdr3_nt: TGTGCCAGCAGTTACTCTGCACCTGGAGAAGCTTTCTTT

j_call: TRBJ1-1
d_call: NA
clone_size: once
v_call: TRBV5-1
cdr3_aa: CASTPRENTEAFF
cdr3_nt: TGCGCCAGCACCCCTAGGGAGAACACTGAAGCTTTCTTT

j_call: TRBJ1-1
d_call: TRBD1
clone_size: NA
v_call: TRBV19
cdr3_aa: CATSSGASGTGEAFF
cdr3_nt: TGTGCCACCTCTAGCGGGGCGTCTGGGACAGGAGAAGCTTTCTTT

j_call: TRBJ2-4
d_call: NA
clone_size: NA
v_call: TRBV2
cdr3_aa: CASSRRIGIQYF
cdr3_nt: TGTGCCAGCAGCCGCCGGATCGGCATTCAGTACTTC

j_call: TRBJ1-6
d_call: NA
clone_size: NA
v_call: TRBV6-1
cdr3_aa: CASRTQGQAPLHF
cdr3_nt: TGTGCCAGCAGGACCCAGGGGCAGGCACCCCTCCACTTT

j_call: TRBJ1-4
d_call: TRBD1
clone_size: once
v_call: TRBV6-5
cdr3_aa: CASSPTGQGLELFF
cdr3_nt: TGTGCCAGCAGCCCAACCGGACAGGGACTGGAACTGTTTTTT

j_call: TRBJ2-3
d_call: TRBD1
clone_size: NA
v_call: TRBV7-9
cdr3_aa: CASSLGTGVGTDTQYF
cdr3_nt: TGTGCCAGCAGCTTAGGGACAGGGGTGGGCACAGATACGCAGTATTTT

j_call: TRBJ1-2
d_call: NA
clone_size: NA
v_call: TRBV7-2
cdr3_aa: CASSNYGYTF
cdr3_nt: TGTGCCAGCAGCAACTATGGCTACACCTTC

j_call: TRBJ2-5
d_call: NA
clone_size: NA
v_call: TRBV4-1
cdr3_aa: CASSQDGKTQYF
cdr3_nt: TGCGCCAGCAGCCAAGATGGAAAGACCCAGTACTTC

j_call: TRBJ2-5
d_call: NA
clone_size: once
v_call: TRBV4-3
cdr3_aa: CASSPSGVYQETQYF
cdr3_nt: TGCGCCAGCAGCCCCTCAGGGGTTTACCAAGAGACCCAGTACTTC

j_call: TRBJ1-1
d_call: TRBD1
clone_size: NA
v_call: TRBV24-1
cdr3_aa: CATSDGRAGGNMGTEAFF
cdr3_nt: TGTGCCACCAGTGATGGGAGGGCAGGGGGCAACATGGGCACTGAAGCTTTCTTT

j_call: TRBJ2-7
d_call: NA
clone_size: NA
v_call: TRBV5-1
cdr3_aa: CAIRTPGSYEQYF
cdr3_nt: TGCGCCATCCGGACTCCTGGCTCCTACGAGCAGTACTTC

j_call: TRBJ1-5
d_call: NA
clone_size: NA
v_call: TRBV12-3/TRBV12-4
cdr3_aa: CASSLQGDPRQPQHF
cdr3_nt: TGTGCCAGCAGTTTACAAGGAGACCCAAGGCAGCCCCAGCATTTT

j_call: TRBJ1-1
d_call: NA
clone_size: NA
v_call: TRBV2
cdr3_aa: CASSTKISGKVKERGTEAFF
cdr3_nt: TGTGCCAGCAGTACCAAAATATCAGGGAAGGTGAAAGAACGAGGGACTGAAGCTTTCTTT

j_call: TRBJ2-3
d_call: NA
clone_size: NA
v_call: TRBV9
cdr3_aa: CASSVLDTQYF
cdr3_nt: TGTGCCAGCAGCGTATTGGATACGCAGTATTTT

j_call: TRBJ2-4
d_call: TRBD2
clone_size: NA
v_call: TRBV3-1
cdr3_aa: CASSQRRAGDIQYF
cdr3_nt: TGTGCCAGCAGCCAAAGGAGGGCGGGGGACATTCAGTACTTC

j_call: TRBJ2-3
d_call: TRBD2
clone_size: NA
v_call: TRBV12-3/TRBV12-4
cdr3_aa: CASSPLAGVPTDTQYF
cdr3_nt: TGTGCCAGCAGTCCACTAGCGGGGGTTCCCACAGATACGCAGTATTTT

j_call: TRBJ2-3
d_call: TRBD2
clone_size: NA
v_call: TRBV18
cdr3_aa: CASSPAGGGITDTQYF
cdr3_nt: TGTGCCAGCTCACCAGCTGGCGGGGGGATCACAGATACGCAGTATTTT

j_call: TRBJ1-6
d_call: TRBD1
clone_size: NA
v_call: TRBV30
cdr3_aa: CAWSTGTGQVIALHF
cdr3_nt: TGTGCCTGGAGCACCGGGACAGGACAAGTTATAGCCCTCCACTTT

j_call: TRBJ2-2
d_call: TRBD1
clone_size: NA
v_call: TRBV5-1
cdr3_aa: CASSPRTGDTGELFF
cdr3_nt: TGCGCCAGCAGCCCCCGGACAGGGGACACCGGGGAGCTGTTTTTT

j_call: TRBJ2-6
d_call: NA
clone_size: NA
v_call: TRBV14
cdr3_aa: CASSQEVLAGANVLTF
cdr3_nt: TGTGCCAGCAGCCAAGAGGTCCTTGCTGGGGCCAACGTCCTGACTTTC

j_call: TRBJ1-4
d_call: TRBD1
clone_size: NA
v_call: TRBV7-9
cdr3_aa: CASSLGDRIDEKLFF
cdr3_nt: TGTGCCAGCAGCTTAGGGGACAGGATCGATGAAAAACTGTTTTTT

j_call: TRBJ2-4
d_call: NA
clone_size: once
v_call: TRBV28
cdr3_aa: CASRLNRKNIQYF
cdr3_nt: TGTGCCAGCAGATTGAACAGGAAAAACATTCAGTACTTC

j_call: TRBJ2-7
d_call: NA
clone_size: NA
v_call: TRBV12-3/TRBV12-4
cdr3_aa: CASDFICSWTLGHYEQYF
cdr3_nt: TGTGCCAGCGATTTTATCTGTTCATGGACCCTGGGGCACTACGAGCAGTACTTC

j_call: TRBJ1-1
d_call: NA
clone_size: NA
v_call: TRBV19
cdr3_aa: CASRLLSGGAFF
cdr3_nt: TGTGCCAGTAGACTCCTCTCCGGGGGAGCTTTCTTT

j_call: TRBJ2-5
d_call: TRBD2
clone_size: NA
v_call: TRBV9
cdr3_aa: CASSVGQRGVQETQYF
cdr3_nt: TGTGCCAGCAGCGTAGGCCAGCGGGGGGTTCAAGAGACCCAGTACTTC

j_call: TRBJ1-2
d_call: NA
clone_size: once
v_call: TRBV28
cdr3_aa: CASSSFGFVPGYTF
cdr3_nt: TGTGCCAGCAGTTCGTTCGGGTTTGTCCCTGGCTACACCTTC

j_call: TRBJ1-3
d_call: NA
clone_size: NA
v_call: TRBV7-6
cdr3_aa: CASSLYQSGNTIYF
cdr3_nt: TGTGCCAGCAGCTTATACCAAAGTGGAAACACCATATATTTT

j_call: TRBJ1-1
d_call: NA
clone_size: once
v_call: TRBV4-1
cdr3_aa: CASSQVMRRNTEAFF
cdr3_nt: TGCGCCAGCAGCCAAGTAATGCGGAGGAACACTGAAGCTTTCTTT

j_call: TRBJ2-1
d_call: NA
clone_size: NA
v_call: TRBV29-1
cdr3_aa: CSVGLYNEQFF
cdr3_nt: TGCAGCGTTGGACTGTACAATGAGCAGTTCTTC

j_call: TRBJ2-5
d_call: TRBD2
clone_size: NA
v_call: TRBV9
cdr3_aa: CASSPGRERGVFETQYF
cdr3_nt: TGTGCCAGCAGCCCGGGAAGGGAGCGGGGGGTTTTTGAGACCCAGTACTTC

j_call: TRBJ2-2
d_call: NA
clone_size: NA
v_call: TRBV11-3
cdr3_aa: CASSLDFTGELFF
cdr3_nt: TGTGCCAGCAGCTTAGATTTTACCGGGGAGCTGTTTTTT

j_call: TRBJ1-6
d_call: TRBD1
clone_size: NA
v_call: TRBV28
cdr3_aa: CASSLWTGGSNSPLHF
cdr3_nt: TGTGCCAGCAGTCTCTGGACAGGAGGGAGTAATTCACCCCTCCACTTT

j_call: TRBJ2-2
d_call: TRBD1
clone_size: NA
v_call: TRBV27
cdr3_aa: CASSPPGQKTFTNTGELFF
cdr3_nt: TGTGCCAGCAGTCCCCCGGGACAGAAGACTTTTACGAACACCGGGGAGCTGTTTTTT

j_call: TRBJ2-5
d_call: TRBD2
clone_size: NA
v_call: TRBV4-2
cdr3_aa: CASSQELAGVETQYF
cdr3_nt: TGTGCCAGCAGCCAAGAACTAGCGGGGGTGGAGACCCAGTACTTC

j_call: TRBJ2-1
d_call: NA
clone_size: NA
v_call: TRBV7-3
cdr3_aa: CASSPRGGHEQFF
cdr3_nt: TGTGCCAGCAGCCCTCGTGGAGGCCATGAGCAGTTCTTC

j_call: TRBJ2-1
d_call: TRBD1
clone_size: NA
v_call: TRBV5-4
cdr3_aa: CASRPQGVGNEQFF
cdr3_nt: TGTGCCAGCAGACCACAGGGGGTAGGCAATGAGCAGTTCTTC

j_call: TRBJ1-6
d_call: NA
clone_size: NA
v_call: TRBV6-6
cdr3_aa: CASSYSGRNSPLHF
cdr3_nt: TGTGCCAGCAGTTACTCGGGACGGAATTCACCCCTCCACTTT

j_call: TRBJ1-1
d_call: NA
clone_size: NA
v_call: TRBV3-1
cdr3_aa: CASSPQPGRRAFF
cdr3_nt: TGTGCCAGCAGCCCCCAGCCCGGGCGCCGAGCTTTCTTT

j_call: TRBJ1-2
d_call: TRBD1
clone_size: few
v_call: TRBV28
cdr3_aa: CASSPPGQGYGYTF
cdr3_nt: TGTGCCAGCAGTCCCCCAGGACAGGGCTATGGCTACACCTTC

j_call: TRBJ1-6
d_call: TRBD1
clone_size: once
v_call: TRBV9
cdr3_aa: CASTLRGVGTPLHF
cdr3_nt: TGTGCCAGCACCCTCAGGGGGGTAGGTACACCCCTCCACTTT

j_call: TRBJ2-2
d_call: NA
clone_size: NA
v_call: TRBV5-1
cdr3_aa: CASSLRYGELFF
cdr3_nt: TGCGCCAGCAGCTTGCGGTACGGGGAGCTGTTTTTT

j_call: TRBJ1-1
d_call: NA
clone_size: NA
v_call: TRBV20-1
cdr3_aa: CSAEDARDNTEAFF
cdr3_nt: TGCAGTGCCGAGGACGCCAGGGATAACACTGAAGCTTTCTTT

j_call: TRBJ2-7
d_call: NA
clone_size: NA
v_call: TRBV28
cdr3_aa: CASSSSPSYEQYF
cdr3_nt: TGTGCCAGCAGTTCTTCTCCATCCTACGAGCAGTACTTC

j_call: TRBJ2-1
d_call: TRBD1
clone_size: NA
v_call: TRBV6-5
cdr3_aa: CASSYWGQGRNEQFF
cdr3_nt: TGTGCCAGCAGTTACTGGGGACAGGGGAGAAATGAGCAGTTCTTC